These 12 T cell receptor beta chains share one sample of origin, sequenced in a study of blood T cell repertoires in COVID-19. Sequencing was performed with immunoSEQ multiplex PCR; in TCRdb, only in-frame clones are kept and a portion is missing. This sample yields 350,000 to 450,000 clones, of which more than 75% are seen a single time; approximately 1.9% belongs to the top ten. The sequenced material came from PBMCs or T cells enriched from blood (not recorded which). The receptors shown here come from a man aged 35-49 years in a cohort exposed to, infected with or recovered from COVID-19 (not recorded which).

The V call is TRBV5-1, the J call TRBJ2-5, with unresolved D. The CDR3 loop spans 13 amino acids. Looked up from germline, CDR1 is SGHRS and CDR2 is YFSETQ. Trimming stripped 1 base from V and 4 bases from J, with 8 bases between. The CDR3 spells CASSLRESETQYF. The DNA for the CDR3 is TGCGCCAGCAGCTTGCGAGAGTCAGAGACCCAGTACTTC.

The chain is built from TRBV21-1 and TRBJ1-3; the table gives TRBD1 as D, unverified against the DNA. TRBV21-1 is marked as a pseudogene. This CDR3 has 17 residues. The CDR3 reads CASSKKGRQGRENTIYF. CDR3 nucleotide sequence: TGTGCCAGCAGCAAAAAGGGCAGACAGGGGCGGGAAAACACCATATATTTT.

The rearrangement links TRBV15 to TRBJ2-7; 7 positions agree with TRBD1. The CDR3 covers 15 residues. Germline V gene data show CDR1 as LNHNV and CDR2 as YYDKDF (reference sequence). V lost 3 bases to trimming and J lost 1 base; unmatched junction nucleotides: 6. The DNA of the CDR3 is TGTGCCACCAGCAGTCCCGGGACAGTGTCCTACGAGCAGTACTTC. This translates into CATSSPGTVSYEQYF. Complete variable domain (other parts from reference TRBV15 and TRBJ2-7): DAMVIQNPRYQVTQFGKPVTLSCSQTLNHNVMYWYQQKSSQAPKLLFHYYDKDFNNEADTPDNFQSRRPNTSFCFLDIRSPGLGDTAMYLCATSSPGTVSYEQYFGPGTRLTVT.

For the CDR3, the DNA is TGTGCCAGCGCGGGACTAGCCTTAGGGGAGCTGTTTTTT. This encodes CASAGLALGELFF. The rearrangement joins TRBV27 to TRBJ2-2, with TRBD2 identical over 9 bases. The CDR3 runs 13 residues. The germline CDR1 and CDR2 sequences are MNHEY and SMNVEV (reference sequence). V shed 8 bases, J shed 8 bases, and the junction held 6 bases outside the gene matches.

This clone was recorded once. The chain links TRBV9 to TRBJ2-5, with 10 nucleotides matching TRBD1. Germline V lookup: CDR1 SGDLS, CDR2 YYNGEE. CDR3 size: 17 residues. The V and J ends lost 0 bases and 8 bases, in that order; junction bases with no gene match: 13. CDR3 in amino acids: CASSVALGDRGEVTQYF. The CDR3 coding sequence is TGTGCCAGCAGCGTAGCTTTGGGGGACAGGGGTGAGGTTACCCAGTACTTC.

The chain employs TRBV5-4 and TRBJ2-4, with 8 bases that match TRBD1. In germline, CDR1 is SGHNT, CDR2 YYREEE (reference sequence). V shed 2 bases and J 8 bases; nucleotides not matched to a gene: 6. This CDR3 spans 14 amino acids. The CDR3 sequence is CASSLRQGLDIQYF. In DNA form, the CDR3 reads TGTGCCAGCAGCTTAAGACAGGGGCTAGACATTCAGTACTTC.

This clone was observed once. This chain links TRBV3-1 (or the pseudogene TRBV3-2) with TRBJ2-1, with TRBD2 matching over 11 bases. V trimming: 4 bases; J trimming: 7 bases; junction bases outside the gene matches: 9. From germline, CDR1 is LGHDT and CDR2 YNNKEL (reference sequence). The CDR3 length is 16 residues. CDR3 sequence: CASSPYGTSGTNEQFF. CDR3 nucleotide sequence: TGTGCCAGCAGCCCATACGGGACTAGCGGAACAAATGAGCAGTTCTTC.

The chain has TRBV7-9 and TRBJ1-1, with D tentatively TRBD1 (6 bases). This CDR3 spans 14 amino acids. V was clipped by 5 bases and J by 4 bases, with 14 bases between them. Germline CDR1 is SEHNR and CDR2 is FQNEAQ (reference sequence). CDR3 nucleotides: TGTGCCAGCAGCAACCACAGGGAGACCACTGAAGCTTTCTTT. This gives the protein CASSNHRETTEAFF.

V gene TRBV19 combines with J gene TRBJ1-1; maybe TRBD1 (5 bases). The CDR3 totals 12 residues. The germline V and J ends were trimmed by 3 bases and 7 bases, with 9 bases remaining between them. Looked up from germline, CDR1 is LNHDA and CDR2 is SQIVND (reference sequence). The CDR3 nucleotides are TGTGCCAGTAGTATGAACGGGGGTGAAGCTTTCTTT. Translating it yields CASSMNGGEAFF. Variable domain in full (rest from reference TRBV19 and TRBJ1-1): DGGITQSPKYLFRKEGQNVTLSCEQNLNHDAMYWYRQDPGQGLRLIYYSQIVNDFQKGDIAEGYSVSREKKESFPLTVTSAQKNPTAFYLCASSMNGGEAFFGQGTRLTVV.

This chain links TRBV5-1 with TRBJ2-3, with 9 bases lining up with TRBD1. The CDR3 covers 16 residues. After removal of 1 base from V and 2 bases from J, the junction contained 5 bases not matched to a gene. CDR1 is SGHRS and CDR2 is YFSETQ in the germline V gene. CDR3 region: CASSLIGTGNTDTQYF. The CDR3 coding sequence is TGCGCCAGCAGCTTGATCGGGACAGGGAACACAGATACGCAGTATTTT.

The rearrangement uses TRBV3-1 (or the pseudogene TRBV3-2) and TRBJ2-7; D gene unclear. The ends were cut back, 5 bases at V and 0 bases at J, with 5 bases in the middle. Germline CDR1 is LGHDT and CDR2 is YNNKEL (reference sequence). This CDR3 comprises 12 residues. Here the CDR3 reads CASSAYSYEQYF. As DNA, the CDR3 is TGTGCCAGCAGCGCGTACTCCTACGAGCAGTACTTC.

The chain combines TRBV6-2 or TRBV6-3 with TRBJ2-5, with TRBD2 matching over 8 bases. After removal of 2 bases from V and 3 bases from J, the junction contained 8 bases not matched to a gene. The CDR3 sequence is 16 residues long. Germline CDR1 and CDR2: MNHEY and SVGEGT. CDR3 nucleotides: TGTGCCAGCAGTTACGGGCGGGAGGCAACTAAAGAGACCCAGTACTTC. It encodes CASSYGREATKETQYF.